A single sample gave rise to the 7 T cell receptor beta chains below, sequenced in a study of shared clonotypes between healthy human individuals. Assay used: immunoSEQ multiplex PCR; TCRdb lists only in-frame clones, some missing. The sample lists over a million clones; 98% to 99% were seen once. The sample was naive CD4+ T cells sorted from blood. The subset denotes: CD45RA+ positively selected. These receptors all stem from a man aged 30-40 years in good health.

V gene TRBV5-1 combines with J gene TRBJ2-3; 8 bases line up with TRBD2. Germline V lookup: CDR1 SGHRS, CDR2 YFSETQ. J was trimmed by 3 bases and V by 3 bases; bases with no gene match: 9. The CDR3 length is 16 residues. CDR3 residues: CASSSYSGISTDTQYF. DNA for the CDR3: TGCGCCAGCAGCTCCTATAGCGGGATATCAACAGATACGCAGTATTTT.

The rearrangement uses TRBV18 and TRBJ2-1; TRBD2 aligns across 14 bases. The ends lost 6 bases at V and 0 bases at J; junction bases unmatched: 13. The CDR3 covers 20 residues. The germline V gene has CDR1 KGHSH and CDR2 LQKENI. The CDR3 sequence is CASSALGLAGEGGSYNEQFF. The CDR3 coding sequence is TGTGCCAGCTCTGCTTTGGGACTAGCGGGAGAGGGGGGCTCCTACAATGAGCAGTTCTTC.

This clone was seen once. The chain joins TRBV9 to TRBJ2-3; 13 nucleotides agree with TRBD2. Germline V gene data show CDR1 as SGDLS and CDR2 as YYNGEE. V lost 4 bases to trimming and J lost 1 base; unmatched junction nucleotides: 12. The CDR3 is 19 residues long. CDR3 region: CASSIYPTGLAGGTDTQYF. The CDR3 region has the DNA TGTGCCAGCAGCATTTATCCCACCGGACTAGCGGGGGGCACAGATACGCAGTATTTT.

J is TRBJ2-7 and V is TRBV2, with D possibly matching TRBD1 (6 bases). The CDR3 sequence is 12 residues long. V was pared by 8 bases and J by 4 bases, with 12 bases between. CDR1 is SNHLY and CDR2 is FYNNEI in the germline V gene. CDR3 DNA sequence: TGTGCCAGCTTTTTGGACAGATACGAGCAGTACTTC. This codes for CASFLDRYEQYF.

J is TRBJ2-2 and V is TRBV2; D is unresolved. CDR1 is SNHLY and CDR2 is FYNNEI in the germline V gene. This CDR3 spans 13 amino acids. The V and J ends lost 7 bases and 6 bases respectively, with 12 bases between them. CDR3 sequence reads: CASNSRTAGELFF. CDR3 nucleotide sequence: TGTGCCAGCAATAGTAGGACGGCCGGGGAGCTGTTTTTT. Supplemented by reference TRBV2 and TRBJ2-2, the full variable domain reads EPEVTQTPSHQVTQMGQEVILRCVPISNHLYFYWYRQILGQKVEFLVSFYNNEISEKSEIFDDQFSVERPDGSNFTLKIRSTKLEDSAMYFCASNSRTAGELFFGEGSRLTVL.

The chain uses TRBV6-5 and TRBJ1-4, with 12 bases fitting TRBD1. In germline, CDR1 is MNHEY, CDR2 SVGAGI. The CDR3 runs to 15 residues. V lost 7 bases, J lost 7 bases, and 7 bases stayed unmatched. The CDR3 sequence: CASTKGTGGIEKLFF. CDR3 bases: TGTGCCAGCACTAAGGGGACAGGGGGCATTGAAAAACTGTTTTTT.

The rearrangement joins TRBV6-5 to TRBJ1-1, with unresolved D. Germline CDR1 reads MNHEY; CDR2 reads SVGAGI. V was trimmed by 7 bases and J by 0 bases, leaving 15 bases between them. The CDR3 covers 15 residues. The CDR3 DNA sequence: TGTGCCAGCACCCACTCGGAGGGAATGAACACTGAAGCTTTCTTT. Its translation: CASTHSEGMNTEAFF.